This entry features one T cell receptor beta chain sequence. Its matching antigen is unknown. This sample is part of a study of brain metastases from non-small cell lung cancer. Method: immunoSEQ multiplex PCR; TCRdb's copy keeps in-frame clones and lacks some. Among 14,000 to 15,000 clones listed, roughly four fifths were seen once. Study-level findings and limits: Metastases had sparse T cells but largely shared repertoires with primaries. Compared with their matched primary tumors, 60% to 80% of brain metastases showed expanded T-cell clones. Compared with primary tumors, brain metastases showed less T-cell infiltration.

Germline V lookup: CDR1 SGHVS, CDR2 FNYEAQ. Between the trimmed V and J ends, which lost 5 bases and 7 bases, there was a span of 11 bases. The CDR3 is 12 amino acids. The sequencing sample was made of primary lung tumor tissue. The sequence was collected from a donor over 35 with non-small cell lung cancer. This chain joins TRBV7-6 and TRBJ2-5, with D uncertain. The CDR3 here is CASSVRMGTQYF. CDR3 coding DNA: TGTGCCAGCAGCGTACGTATGGGGACCCAGTACTTC.